This note documents a single T cell receptor (beta chain) sequence. Its antigen is unknown. The donors were members of the validation cohort, which comprised about 120 subjects and was separate from the first cohort of several hundred subjects. TCRdb keeps only in-frame clones here, not all; method: immunoSEQ multiplex PCR. The data contain 150,000 to 200,000 clones, 85% of them seen just once; the ten biggest clones take up around 2.5%. The V segment lost 8 bases and the J segment 2 bases; nucleotides outside the gene matches: 9. The CDR3 runs 15 residues. CDR1 and CDR2 (germline): MGHDK, SYGVNS. This entry belongs to a study of cytomegalovirus exposure and HLA in healthy donors. Study findings and constraints: The TCR clusters that emerged in the first cohort tended, a later analysis found, to co-occur in the 110 or so validation repertoires.

The chain carries TRBV25-1 and TRBJ2-4, with 7 bases that match TRBD1. The sequence was obtained from a man aged 30 to 39 in good health and CMV-seropositive. The sequencing input was PBMCs. The CDR3 nucleotides read TGTGCCAGCCCCATAGGGGGCTCGACCAAAAACATTCAGTACTTC. Protein: CASPIGGSTKNIQYF.